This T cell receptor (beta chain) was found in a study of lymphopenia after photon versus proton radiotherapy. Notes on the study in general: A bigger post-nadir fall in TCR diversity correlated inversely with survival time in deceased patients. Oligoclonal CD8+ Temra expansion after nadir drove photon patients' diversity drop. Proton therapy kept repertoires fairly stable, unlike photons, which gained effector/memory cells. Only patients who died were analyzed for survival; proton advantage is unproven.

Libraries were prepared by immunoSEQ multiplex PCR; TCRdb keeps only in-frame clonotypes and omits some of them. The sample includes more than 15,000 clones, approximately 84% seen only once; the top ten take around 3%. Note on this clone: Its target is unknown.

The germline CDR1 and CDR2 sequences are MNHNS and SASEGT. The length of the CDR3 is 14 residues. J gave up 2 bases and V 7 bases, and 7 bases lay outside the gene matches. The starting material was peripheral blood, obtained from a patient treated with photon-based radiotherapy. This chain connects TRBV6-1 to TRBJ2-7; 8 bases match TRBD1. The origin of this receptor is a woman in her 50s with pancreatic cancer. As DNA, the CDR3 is TGTGCCAGCAAGCTCGACAGGGGCCCCTACGAGCAGTACTTC. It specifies CASKLDRGPYEQYF.